The TCR beta chain under discussion was sequenced for a study of T-cell memory formation after mild COVID-19. Overall study results and limits: Some SARS-CoV-2-responding clones were already detected in memory before infection. CD4+ contracting clones lay mainly in CM and EM, CD8+ ones in EMRA. Clones contracting across day 15 to 85 had a balanced CD4/CD8 profile; later expanding clones leaned CD4+.

This clonotype was seen a few times. Its antigen is unknown. 5'RACE primed from the constant segment yielded TCR alpha and TCR beta cDNA libraries bearing sample barcodes and UMIs. TCRdb called the 5' RACE reads again in MiXCR, with one record for every CDR3 protein. The sample has 350,000 to 550,000 distinct CDR3 sequences, around 17% seen once. This receptor was obtained from a man aged 18-30 years who had mild COVID-19 (a few samples of this study predate the infection). Cell type and time point are not known. Specimen: PBMCs or a T cell subset sorted from them (not recorded which).

CDR3 sequence reads: CASSLERFTQYF. The DNA of the CDR3 is TGTGCCAGCAGCTTAGAGAGGTTTACGCAGTATTTT. This chain uses TRBV7-2 with TRBJ2-3; D remains unclear. V was trimmed by 1 base and J by 8 bases, leaving 7 bases between them. There are 12 residues in the CDR3. Germline lookup yields CDR1 SGHTA and CDR2 FQGNSA.